The 23 T cell receptor beta chains in this list originate from one sample, sequenced in a study of shared clonotypes between healthy human individuals. Libraries were prepared by immunoSEQ multiplex PCR; TCRdb keeps only in-frame clonotypes and omits some of them. Of some 480,000 clones listed, 70% to 80% are singletons. The sample was PBMCs. The receptors were gathered from a woman between 35 and 50 years old in good health. Some clones in this sample may be carry-over from other donors' samples.

The chain is built from TRBV10-2 and TRBJ2-1, with D unresolved. This CDR3 has 11 residues. V lost 8 bases to trimming and J lost 9 bases, with 11 bases between them. Germline V gene lookup returns CDR1 WSHSY and CDR2 SAAADI. The CDR3 loop reads CASSASGEQFF. The CDR3 DNA reads TGCGCCAGCTCGGCCTCGGGTGAGCAGTTCTTC.

The chain employs TRBV6-5 and TRBJ1-1; tentatively, D is TRBD1 (5 bases). The V end lost 6 bases, the J end lost 3 bases, and 14 bases lay between the germline ends. The CDR3 consists of 14 residues. Germline assignment: CDR1 MNHEY and CDR2 SVGAGI. CDR3 coding DNA: TGTGCCAGCAGCCTTGACGGGGCCGACACTGAAGCTTTCTTT. Encoded protein: CASSLDGADTEAFF.

This chain connects TRBV19 to TRBJ1-5; 7 nucleotides match TRBD1. Germline CDR1 is LNHDA and CDR2 is SQIVND (reference sequence). After removal of 7 bases from V and 7 bases from J, the junction contained 10 bases not matched to a gene. This CDR3 comprises 14 residues. The CDR3: CASTSTGTRQPQHF. Here the CDR3 DNA reads TGTGCCAGTACTTCGACAGGGACGAGGCAGCCCCAGCATTTT.

This clone appeared once. The chain employs TRBV20-1 and TRBJ1-1; no firm D call. CDR1 is DFQATT, CDR2 SNEGSKA, per germline (reference sequence). Trimming left V 6 bases short and J 3 bases short, with 8 bases between. The CDR3 contains 11 residues. For the CDR3, the DNA is TGCAGTGCCTCCCCCCACACTGAAGCTTTCTTT. As protein: CSASPHTEAFF.

The chain uses TRBV9 and TRBJ2-3; 9 bases align to TRBD2. The CDR3 is 17 amino acids. The trim removed 0 bases at V and 4 bases at J, leaving 9 bases unmatched. CDR1 SGDLS and CDR2 YYNGEE come from the germline V gene. The CDR3 region has the DNA TGTGCCAGCAGCGTAGCGGTGGTTAGCGGGAGTTCAGATACGCAGTATTTT. It codes for CASSVAVVSGSSDTQYF.

V gene TRBV5-4 combines with J gene TRBJ1-2; 7 nucleotides line up with TRBD1. V trimming: 0 bases; J trimming: 2 bases; junction bases outside the gene matches: 7. The CDR3 loop spans 16 amino acids. Germline V lookup: CDR1 SGHNT, CDR2 YYREEE (reference sequence). CDR3 bases: TGTGCCAGCAGCTTGGGCGGACAGGCCAGAAACTATGGCTACACCTTC. Encoded protein: CASSLGGQARNYGYTF.

This clone occurred a few times. The CDR3 DNA reads TGCGCCAGCAGCTTGGGAGGGGATCTGATGAACACCGGGGAGCTGTTTTTT. Its protein product is CASSLGGDLMNTGELFF. The genes are TRBV5-1 and TRBJ2-2; D is perhaps TRBD1 or TRBD2 (5 bases each). CDR1 SGHRS and CDR2 YFSETQ come from the germline V gene. The V gene lost 0 bases and the J gene lost 1 base, with 13 bases spanning the gap. This CDR3 is built from 17 residues.

J is TRBJ1-5 and V is TRBV4-2; a weak D match, TRBD1 (5 bases). The germline gives CDR1 LGHNA, CDR2 YNFKEQ. The CDR3 is 15 amino acids. V was cut by 1 base and J by 0 bases, with 7 bases left in between. The CDR3: CASSQGQYSNQPQHF. DNA of the CDR3: TGTGCCAGCAGCCAAGGACAGTATAGCAATCAGCCCCAGCATTTT.

This sequence joins TRBV2 and TRBJ1-1; no clear D gene. This CDR3 region has 11 residues. The germline V and J ends were trimmed by 4 bases and 3 bases, with 3 bases remaining between them. In germline, CDR1 is SNHLY, CDR2 FYNNEI. In DNA, the CDR3 is TGTGCCAGCAGTGTCGACACTGAAGCTTTCTTT. Its protein is CASSVDTEAFF.

J is TRBJ2-1 and V is TRBV30, with D possibly TRBD2 on 6 matching bases. This CDR3 is built from 14 residues. Trimming shortened V by 4 bases and J by 10 bases, and 20 bases separated the two germline ends. The V gene's germline CDR1 is GTSNPN and CDR2 SVGIG (reference sequence). The CDR3 nucleotides are TGTGCCTGGACCCAACTTGGGGAGGAAGGGGAGCAGTTCTTC. This sequence encodes CAWTQLGEEGEQFF. The whole variable domain, filled in from reference TRBV30 and TRBJ2-1, reads SQTIHQWPATLVQPVGSPLSLECTVEGTSNPNLYWYRQAAGRGLQLLFYSVGIGQISSEVPQNLSASRPQDRQFILSSKKLLLSDSGFYLCAWTQLGEEGEQFFGPGTRLTVL.

V and J are TRBV7-9 and TRBJ2-2; 8 positions match TRBD2. CDR1 and CDR2 from the germline V gene are SEHNR and FQNEAQ (reference sequence). The V and J ends lost 4 bases and 6 bases, in that order; junction bases with no gene match: 10. CDR3 length equals 16 residues. CDR3 sequence: CASSSRPAGVPGELFF. Here the CDR3 DNA reads TGTGCCAGCAGCTCCCGACCAGCGGGAGTCCCCGGGGAGCTGTTTTTT. The whole variable domain, filled in from reference TRBV7-9 and TRBJ2-2, reads DTGVSQNPRHKITKRGQNVTFRCDPISEHNRLYWYRQTLGQGPEFLTYFQNEAQLEKSRLLSDRFSAERPKGSFSTLEIQRTEQGDSAMYLCASSSRPAGVPGELFFGEGSRLTVL.

The V gene is TRBV4-2, the J gene TRBJ2-7, with 11 bases fitting TRBD2. The germline gives CDR1 LGHNA, CDR2 YNFKEQ. The CDR3 sequence is 15 residues long. J gave up 4 bases and V 4 bases, and 6 bases lay outside the gene matches. The CDR3 sequence: CASSPGTSGIYEQYF. As DNA, the CDR3 is TGTGCCAGCAGCCCCGGGACTAGCGGAATATACGAGCAGTACTTC.

V and J are TRBV6-5 and TRBJ1-2; D perhaps matches TRBD1 (5 bases). The germline V gene encodes CDR1 MNHEY and CDR2 SVGAGI. Trimming cost V 8 bases and J 6 bases, with 16 bases left between them. The CDR3 runs to 13 residues. Written as DNA, the CDR3 is TGTGCCAGCGCTTCCCTGACAGTTGATGGCTACACCTTC. This sequence encodes CASASLTVDGYTF.

V usage is TRBV2 and J usage is TRBJ2-7; 9 positions match TRBD1. Germline V gives CDR1 SNHLY, CDR2 FYNNEI. The CDR3 is made up of 13 amino acids. The ends lost 10 bases at V and 5 bases at J; junction bases unmatched: 9. The CDR3 nucleotides read TGTGCCACCTCGGACAGGGGAGTGGACGAGCAGTACTTC. Its translation: CATSDRGVDEQYF. Using reference TRBV2 and TRBJ2-7 for the parts outside the CDR3, the full variable domain is EPEVTQTPSHQVTQMGQEVILRCVPISNHLYFYWYRQILGQKVEFLVSFYNNEISEKSEIFDDQFSVERPDGSNFTLKIRSTKLEDSAMYFCATSDRGVDEQYFGPGTRLTVT.

The V call is TRBV11-2, the J call TRBJ2-7; 8 bases line up with TRBD1. The germline V gene has CDR1 SGHAT and CDR2 FQNNGV. The CDR3 contains 14 residues. V was pared by 5 bases and J by 3 bases, with 6 bases of the junction left unmatched. The CDR3 bases are TGTGCCAGCAGCCCCGGGACAGGATTCTACGAGCAGTACTTC. This gives the protein CASSPGTGFYEQYF.

With respect to this clone: This sample includes further DNA sequences coding for the same CDR3. V is TRBV11-2 and J is TRBJ1-1; D unclear. There are 13 residues in the CDR3. The germline V gene has CDR1 SGHAT and CDR2 FQNNGV. Trimming left V 1 base short and J 1 base short, with 4 bases between. This CDR3 reads CASSLGRNTEAFF. The CDR3 bases are TGTGCCAGCAGCTTAGGTCGGAACACTGAAGCTTTCTTT.

V and J are TRBV7-9 and TRBJ2-4, with a weak D call TRBD1 (7 bases). The CDR3 runs 19 residues. V was trimmed by 5 bases and J by 1 base, leaving 24 bases between them. In germline, CDR1 is SEHNR, CDR2 FQNEAQ (reference sequence). CDR3 in amino acids: CASSVQGGNLVAAKNIQYF. CDR3 nucleotide sequence: TGTGCCAGCAGCGTCCAGGGGGGTAACCTTGTGGCGGCCAAAAACATTCAGTACTTC.

This clone was counted ten times or more. The genes are TRBV21-1 and TRBJ2-7. TRBV21-1 is marked as a pseudogene. The CDR3 contains 17 residues. CDR3 DNA sequence: TGTGCCAGCAGCAAAGGGGGAAAAGGGTCCTCAGGCTACGAGCAGTACTTC. Protein sequence: CASSKGGKGSSGYEQYF.

This clone was counted a single time. The chain uses TRBV27 and TRBJ2-3; 13 bases are shared with TRBD2. The germline V gene has CDR1 MNHEY and CDR2 SMNVEV (reference sequence). The V gene end was trimmed by 6 bases and the J gene end by 6 bases; junction bases not matched to a gene: 12. This CDR3 spans 17 amino acids. CDR3 sequence reads: CASRVGTSGAVSDTQYF. The CDR3 DNA is TGTGCCAGCAGGGTCGGGACTAGCGGGGCCGTGTCTGATACGCAGTATTTT.

The chain is built from TRBV19 and TRBJ2-2; D is undetermined. Germline V CDR1 and CDR2: LNHDA, SQIVND (reference sequence). The V end lost 3 bases, the J end lost 6 bases, and 8 bases lay between the germline ends. The CDR3 totals 13 residues. CDR3 sequence reads: CASSMLSPGELFF. The CDR3 DNA sequence: TGTGCCAGTAGTATGTTGTCGCCCGGGGAGCTGTTTTTT.

This clone was observed a single time. The V and J genes are TRBV28 and TRBJ2-2; D gene unclear. The germline V gene has CDR1 MDHEN and CDR2 SYDVKM. This CDR3 has 13 residues. V shed 3 bases and J shed 7 bases, with 9 bases lying between them. The CDR3 reads CASSFGDGGELFF. The CDR3 coding sequence is TGTGCCAGCAGTTTTGGGGATGGCGGGGAGCTGTTTTTT. The full variable domain, with the rest looked up from reference TRBV28 and TRBJ2-2, is DVKVTQSSRYLVKRTGEKVFLECVQDMDHENMFWYRQDPGLGLRLIYFSYDVKMKEKGDIPEGYSVSREKKERFSLILESASTNQTSMYLCASSFGDGGELFFGEGSRLTVL.

The rearrangement links TRBV5-7 to TRBJ2-3, with D maybe TRBD2 (6 bases). TRBV5-7 is marked as an open reading frame, function uncertain. Trimming took off 1 base at V and 2 bases at J, with 14 bases between the two ends. This CDR3 is 16 amino acids long. The CDR3 DNA reads TGTGCCAGCAGCTTGTGGGGAACGGGGGACACAGATACGCAGTATTTT. Translated: CASSLWGTGDTDTQYF.

V usage is TRBV2 and J usage is TRBJ2-1, with TRBD2 matching over 7 bases. This CDR3 spans 17 amino acids. The trim removed 5 bases at V and 0 bases at J, leaving 10 bases unmatched. Germline V gene lookup returns CDR1 SNHLY and CDR2 FYNNEI. The CDR3 here is CASSPGDGRSSYNEQFF. CDR3 sequence (DNA): TGTGCCAGCAGTCCTGGGGACGGGAGGAGCTCCTACAATGAGCAGTTCTTC.